Below, 14 T cell receptor beta chains from the same sample are listed, as sequenced in a study of T cells after yellow fever vaccination. One entry per CDR3 protein results from TCRdb running MiXCR on the 5' RACE reads. The data show about 240,000 distinct CDR3 sequences, with 6.5% to 8.5% seen just once and approximately 0.84% held by the top ten. Specimen: CD4+ T cells sorted from PBMCs, collected 15 days after the yellow fever booster vaccination. Every receptor here comes from a man aged 25 to 40 who received the YFV17D yellow fever vaccine.

This CDR3 reads CSATLASTYEQYF. Here the CDR3 DNA reads TGCAGTGCAACCCTAGCCTCAACCTACGAGCAGTACTTC. J is TRBJ2-7 and V is TRBV20-1, with D possibly being TRBD2 (5 bases). In germline, CDR1 is DFQATT, CDR2 SNEGSKA (reference sequence). The CDR3 runs 13 residues. Trimming took off 6 bases at V and 2 bases at J, with 14 bases between the two ends.

The sample holds a few counts of this clonotype. CDR3 region: CASSVVAGSADTQYF. In DNA form, the CDR3 reads TGTGCCAGCAGCGTAGTAGCAGGGTCGGCAGATACGCAGTATTTT. The rearrangement links TRBV9 to TRBJ2-3; a possible D gene is TRBD1 (5 bases). V dropped 0 bases and J dropped 4 bases, with 12 bases sitting between them. Germline V gene data show CDR1 as SGDLS and CDR2 as YYNGEE. CDR3 length equals 15 residues.

There are many counts of this clonotype. This chain connects TRBV7-2 to TRBJ1-1; a weak D match, TRBD1 (6 bases). The CDR3 is 14 amino acids. CDR1 SGHTA and CDR2 FQGNSA come from the germline V gene. V was cut by 1 base and J by 6 bases, with 12 bases left in between. CDR3 region: CASSLGGRGAEAFF. The CDR3 nucleotides are TGTGCCAGCAGCTTAGGGGGGCGCGGCGCTGAAGCTTTCTTT.

The J gene is TRBJ2-2, the V gene TRBV4-3; TRBD2 matches at 9 bases. CDR3 length: 16 residues. Losses at the gene ends were 0 bases for V and 7 bases for J; bases not matched to a gene: 6. Per germline, CDR1 LGHNA and CDR2 YSLEER. The CDR3 here is CASSQEGVAGVGELFF. The CDR3 DNA is TGCGCCAGCAGCCAAGAAGGGGTAGCGGGAGTCGGGGAGCTGTTTTTT.

This clonotype was seen only a few times. The chain couples TRBV13 to TRBJ2-5, with D possibly matching TRBD1 (5 bases). The CDR3 has 12 residues. Germline CDR1 reads PRHDT; CDR2 reads FYEKMQ (reference sequence). The V end lost 8 bases, the J end lost 7 bases, and 14 bases lay between the germline ends. This chain's CDR3 is CASGRVRGTQYF. CDR3 in DNA: TGTGCCAGCGGCAGGGTTCGTGGGACCCAGTACTTC.

This clonotype has more than one count but fewer than ten. This rearrangement joins TRBV6-5 to TRBJ2-3; possibly TRBD1 or TRBD2 for D (5 bases each). Germline V gene lookup returns CDR1 MNHEY and CDR2 SVGAGI. This CDR3 comprises 15 residues. V was clipped by 0 bases and J by 7 bases, with 14 bases between them. The CDR3 is CASSYSNGAVYTQYF. The CDR3 region has the DNA TGTGCCAGCAGTTACTCGAACGGGGCCGTTTATACGCAGTATTTT.

The V call is TRBV30, the J call TRBJ1-2; no firm D call. Germline CDR1 is GTSNPN and CDR2 is SVGIG (reference sequence). The ends were cut back, 3 bases at V and 0 bases at J, with 8 bases in the middle. The CDR3 has 13 residues. CDR3 region: CAWSLDANYGYTF. CDR3 DNA sequence: TGTGCCTGGAGCTTGGACGCTAACTATGGCTACACCTTC.

The rearrangement uses TRBV19 and TRBJ2-6; D possibly corresponds to TRBD1 (5 bases). Trimming took off 3 bases at V and 0 bases at J, with 6 bases between the two ends. This CDR3 comprises 15 residues. Germline V gene sequence: CDR1 LNHDA, CDR2 SQIVND (reference sequence). In DNA form, the CDR3 reads TGTGCCAGTAGTATGACAGCCTCTGGGGCCAACGTCCTGACTTTC. This codes for CASSMTASGANVLTF.

The chain couples TRBV9 to TRBJ2-5, with D maybe TRBD2 (6 bases). This CDR3 has 16 amino acids. Trimming removed 0 bases from V and 4 bases from J, with 16 bases in between. Germline V gene lookup returns CDR1 SGDLS and CDR2 YYNGEE. The CDR3 sequence is CASSVGGALILETQYF. The CDR3 region has the DNA TGTGCCAGCAGCGTAGGCGGGGCGTTAATCCTAGAGACCCAGTACTTC.

The sample holds many counts of this clonotype. This chain joins TRBV4-3 and TRBJ2-7, with 15 positions matching TRBD2. This CDR3 is 17 amino acids long. CDR1 LGHNA and CDR2 YSLEER come from the germline V gene. With 3 bases clipped from V and 0 bases from J, the junction kept 3 bases outside the gene matches. The CDR3 region has the DNA TGCGCCAGCAGCCAGGGACTAGCGGGAGGTAGCTCCTACGAGCAGTACTTC. This translates into CASSQGLAGGSSYEQYF.

This sequence joins TRBV3-1 and TRBJ1-5; D is unclear. The CDR3 spans 13 residues. CDR1 and CDR2 (germline): LGHDT, YNNKEL (reference sequence). The V and J ends lost 11 bases and 4 bases respectively, with 15 bases between them. The DNA of the CDR3 is TGTGCCTCCAGCCAAGATGTGAATCAGCCCCAGCATTTT. Amino acids: CASSQDVNQPQHF.

The rearrangement links TRBV5-4 to TRBJ2-7; TRBD1 might be the D (6 bases). The length of the CDR3 is 11 residues. V lost 2 bases and J 7 bases, leaving 7 bases between the germline ends. Germline CDR1 is SGHNT and CDR2 is YYREEE (reference sequence). The DNA of the CDR3 is TGTGCCAGCAGCTTCGGGACAGAGCAGTACTTC. Amino acids: CASSFGTEQYF.

This clonotype turned up a few times. This CDR3 fails to terminate in the conserved phenylalanine or tryptophan, so it likely reflects a read error. This chain joins TRBV5-6 and TRBJ2-7, with unresolved D. The CDR3 has 13 residues. From germline, CDR1 is SGHDT and CDR2 YYEEEE. V lost 4 bases and J 3 bases, leaving 11 bases between the germline ends. The DNA for the CDR3 is TGTGCCAGCAGCATTAGGGCAAGCTACGAGCAGTACCTC. The encoded protein is CASSIRASYEQYL.

This clonotype was detected a few times. The CDR3 DNA reads TGTGCCAGCAGCCACAGCGGGAACCGAGATACGCAGTATTTT. This encodes CASSHSGNRDTQYF. The J gene is TRBJ2-3, the V gene TRBV7-9; 7 positions agree with TRBD2. The V gene's germline CDR1 is SEHNR and CDR2 FQNEAQ (reference sequence). Trimming removed 5 bases from V and 5 bases from J; junction bases left unmatched: 7. The CDR3 spans 14 residues.